Shown below are 5 T cell receptor beta chains from a single sample sequenced in a study of CD8 T cells in Susac syndrome. The RNA input was about 0.45 to 1 ug, and it was reverse transcribed with random hexamers. MiXCR, applied by TCRdb to the immunoSEQ multiplex PCR reads, yields one record per CDR3 protein. The sample yields 100,000 to 150,000 distinct CDR3 sequences, about 96% seen once. Specimen: CD4+ T cells from PBMCs. All receptors come from a human donor in good health.

With regard to this clonotype: Germline is not matched at one junction end, which may reflect a read error. The chain links TRBV18 to TRBJ1-2, with unresolved D. Germline V lookup: CDR1 KGHSH, CDR2 LQKENI. This CDR3 is 13 amino acids long. The CDR3 loop reads CASSPRFLTEVEF. The CDR3 nucleotides are TGTGCCAGCTCACCACGCTTCTTAACGGAGGTCGAGTTC.

The genes are TRBV5-6 and TRBJ2-2; 7 nucleotides agree with TRBD2. The ends lost 0 bases at V and 3 bases at J; junction bases unmatched: 8. CDR1 and CDR2 (germline): SGHDT, YYEEEE. The CDR3 extends over 17 amino acids. The CDR3 bases are TGTGCCAGCAGCTTGGTGGCTAGCGGCCGCTACACCGGGGAGCTGTTTTTT. It encodes CASSLVASGRYTGELFF.

V usage is TRBV5-4 and J usage is TRBJ2-1, with no clear D. Germline-derived CDR1 and CDR2 are SGHNT and YYREEE (reference sequence). V was clipped by 4 bases and J by 6 bases, with 8 bases between them. The CDR3 extends over 12 amino acids. CDR3 bases: TGTGCCAGCAGCCTCTTCCTCAATGAGCAGTTCTTC. Its protein product is CASSLFLNEQFF.

The V and J genes are TRBV27 and TRBJ1-1; 7 nucleotides line up with TRBD1. CDR3 length: 16 residues. Germline loops: CDR1 MNHEY, CDR2 SMNVEV (reference sequence). J gave up 0 bases and V 6 bases, and 10 bases lay outside the gene matches. CDR3 amino acids: CASSSDSQGVNTEAFF. The CDR3 nucleotides are TGTGCCAGCAGCTCAGATTCTCAGGGGGTGAACACTGAAGCTTTCTTT.

The gene calls are TRBV2 and TRBJ1-5; D gene unclear. V lost 2 bases and J 4 bases, leaving 6 bases between the germline ends. CDR1 SNHLY and CDR2 FYNNEI come from the germline V gene. The CDR3 covers 13 residues. CDR3 protein: CASSEHGNQPQHF. CDR3 DNA: TGTGCCAGCAGTGAACACGGAAATCAGCCCCAGCATTTT.